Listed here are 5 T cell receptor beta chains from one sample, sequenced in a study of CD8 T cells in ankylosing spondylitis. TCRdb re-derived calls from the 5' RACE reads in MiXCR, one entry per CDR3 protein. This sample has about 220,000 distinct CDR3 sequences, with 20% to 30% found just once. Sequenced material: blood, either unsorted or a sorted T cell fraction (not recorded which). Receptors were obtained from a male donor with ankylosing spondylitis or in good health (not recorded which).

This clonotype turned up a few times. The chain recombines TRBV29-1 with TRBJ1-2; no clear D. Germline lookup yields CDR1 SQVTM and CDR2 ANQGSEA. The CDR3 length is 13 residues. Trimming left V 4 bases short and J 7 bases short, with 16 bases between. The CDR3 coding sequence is TGCAGCGTTGGCGCCGGCACAGCTTCTGGCTACACCTTC. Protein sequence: CSVGAGTASGYTF.

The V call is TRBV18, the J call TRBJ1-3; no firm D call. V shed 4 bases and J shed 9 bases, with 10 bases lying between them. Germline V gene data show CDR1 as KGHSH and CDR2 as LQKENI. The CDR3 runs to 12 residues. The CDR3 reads CASSQERTTIYF. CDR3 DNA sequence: TGTGCCAGCTCACAGGAGCGAACCACCATATATTTT. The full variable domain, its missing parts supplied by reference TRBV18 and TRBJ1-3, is NAGVMQNPRHLVRRRGQEARLRCSPMKGHSHVYWYRQLPEEGLKFMVYLQKENIIDESGMPKERFSAEFPKEGPSILRIQQVVRGDSAAYFCASSQERTTIYFGEGSWLTVV.

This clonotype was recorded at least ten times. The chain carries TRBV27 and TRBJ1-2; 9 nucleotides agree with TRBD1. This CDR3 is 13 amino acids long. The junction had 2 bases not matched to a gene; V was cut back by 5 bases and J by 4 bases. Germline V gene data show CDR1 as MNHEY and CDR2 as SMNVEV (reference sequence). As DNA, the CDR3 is TGTGCCAGCAGTGTGACAGGGGGCTATGGCTACACCTTC. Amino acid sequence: CASSVTGGYGYTF.

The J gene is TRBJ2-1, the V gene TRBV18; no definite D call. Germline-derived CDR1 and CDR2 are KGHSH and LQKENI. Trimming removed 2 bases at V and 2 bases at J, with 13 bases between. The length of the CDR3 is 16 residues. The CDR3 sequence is CASSPLAGRTYNEQFF. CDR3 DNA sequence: TGTGCCAGCTCACCATTGGCAGGACGGACCTACAATGAGCAGTTCTTC.

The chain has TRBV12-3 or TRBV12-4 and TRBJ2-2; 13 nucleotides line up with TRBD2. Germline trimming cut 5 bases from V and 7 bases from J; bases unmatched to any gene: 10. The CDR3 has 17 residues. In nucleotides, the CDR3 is TGTGCCAGCAGTCCCCGAGGGACTAGCGGGAAGAACGGGGAGCTGTTTTTT. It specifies CASSPRGTSGKNGELFF.